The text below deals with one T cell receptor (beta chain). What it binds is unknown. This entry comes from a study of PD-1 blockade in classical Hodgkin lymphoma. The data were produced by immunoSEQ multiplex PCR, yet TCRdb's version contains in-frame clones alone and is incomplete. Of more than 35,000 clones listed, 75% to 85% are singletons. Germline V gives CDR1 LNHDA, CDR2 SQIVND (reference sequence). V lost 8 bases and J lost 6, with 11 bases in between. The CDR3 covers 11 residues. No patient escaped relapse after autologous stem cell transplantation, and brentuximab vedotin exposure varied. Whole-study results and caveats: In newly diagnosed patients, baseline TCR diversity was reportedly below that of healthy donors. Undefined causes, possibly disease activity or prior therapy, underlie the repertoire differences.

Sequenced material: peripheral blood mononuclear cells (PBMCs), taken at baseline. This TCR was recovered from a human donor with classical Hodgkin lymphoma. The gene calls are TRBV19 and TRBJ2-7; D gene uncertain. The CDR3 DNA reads TGTGCCAGTGGGTATACTACCGAGCAGTACTTC. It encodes CASGYTTEQYF.